This T cell receptor beta chain was profiled in a study of blood T cells in healthy people across ages. Each sample used at least 6 million PBMCs. General observations from the study: Nothing was known about donor CMV status, and this possibly confounded expanded clonotype changes. It was the long-lived donors that had more naive CD4+ cells and higher diversity than aged donors. Percentage of naive T cells showed a strong correlation with TCR beta diversity.

About this clonotype itself: Its antigen is unknown.

Together with a sample-barcoded 5' primer, a J-beta primer mix was included in a second PCR lasting about 7 to 12 cycles. TCRdb reanalysed the 5' RACE reads using MiXCR and keeps one entry per CDR3 protein. The sample has about 1.5 million distinct CDR3 sequences; roughly 40% are singletons. This CDR3 comprises 13 residues. Germline CDR1 and CDR2: MNHEY and SVGAGI. Trimming pared 0 bases from V and 5 bases from J, leaving 7 bases between. Sample: blood. This chain links TRBV6-5 with TRBJ1-1; unclear D gene. This receptor was obtained from a woman under 30 in good health. Here the CDR3 reads CASSYSLGTEAFF. The DNA for the CDR3 is TGTGCCAGCAGTTACTCGCTCGGAACTGAAGCTTTCTTT.